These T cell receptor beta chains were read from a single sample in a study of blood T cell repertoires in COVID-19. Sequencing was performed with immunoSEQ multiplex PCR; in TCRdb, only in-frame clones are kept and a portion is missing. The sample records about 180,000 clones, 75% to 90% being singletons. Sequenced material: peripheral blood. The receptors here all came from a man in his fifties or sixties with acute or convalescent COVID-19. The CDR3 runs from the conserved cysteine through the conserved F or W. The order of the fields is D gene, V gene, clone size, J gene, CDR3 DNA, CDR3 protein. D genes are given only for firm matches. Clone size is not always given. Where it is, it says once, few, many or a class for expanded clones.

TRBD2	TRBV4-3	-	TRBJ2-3	TGCGCCAGCAGCCAAGCCGGGACTAGCGGGATGACAGATACGCAGTATTTT	CASSQAGTSGMTDTQYF
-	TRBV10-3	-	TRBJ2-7	TGTGCCATCAGTGATCTCGGCTACGAGCAGTACTTC	CAISDLGYEQYF
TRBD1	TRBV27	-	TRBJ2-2	TGTGCCAGCAGTCCTAAGGGACAGGGGTCGGCCGGGGAGCTGTTTTTT	CASSPKGQGSAGELFF
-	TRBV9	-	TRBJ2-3	TGTGCCAGCAGGGGACTCGCCACAGATACGCAGTATTTT	CASRGLATDTQYF
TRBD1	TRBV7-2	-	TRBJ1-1	TGTGCCAGCAGCTTCCCACTACTGGGCCGGGGACAGGGGAGTAGAGCTTTCTTT	CASSFPLLGRGQGSRAFF
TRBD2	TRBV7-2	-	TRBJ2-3	TGTGCCAGCAGCTCGGTTAGCGGGAGGGCGGCTCCGCAGTATTTT	CASSSVSGRAAPQYF
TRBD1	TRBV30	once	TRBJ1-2	TGTGCCTGGCCCGGGACAGGGGCCCTGCGGTCCTATGGCTACACCTTC	CAWPGTGALRSYGYTF
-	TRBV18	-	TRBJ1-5	TGTGCCAGCTCACCCATAGAGGGGGAACAGCCCCAGCATTTT	CASSPIEGEQPQHF
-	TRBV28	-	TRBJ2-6	TGTGCCAGCAGTACCCATGCGGCTGCTAAGGCCAACGTCCTGACTTTC	CASSTHAAAKANVLTF
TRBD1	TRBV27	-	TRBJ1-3	TGTGCCAGCCGACCCCAGGGGGCGTCCGGAAACACCATATATTTT	CASRPQGASGNTIYF
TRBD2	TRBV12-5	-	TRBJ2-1	TGTGCTAGTGGTTTGATAGGGAAGGCTAGCGGGAGATCGGAGATATACAATGAGCAGTTCTTC	CASGLIGKASGRSEIYNEQFF
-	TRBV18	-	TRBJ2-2	TGTGCCAGCTCACCCAGACCCGGGATAAACGCCGGGGAGCTGTTTTTT	CASSPRPGINAGELFF
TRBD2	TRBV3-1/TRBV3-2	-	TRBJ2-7	TGTGCCAGCAGCCAGGCCGGAGCGGGGTACGAGCAGTACTTC	CASSQAGAGYEQYF
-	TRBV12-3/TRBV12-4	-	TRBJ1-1	TGTGCCAGCAGGGAAGGGGGTGAAGCTTTCTTT	CASREGGEAFF
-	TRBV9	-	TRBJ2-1	TGTGCCAGCGGAGGGGCGTATGAGCAGTTCTTC	CASGGAYEQFF
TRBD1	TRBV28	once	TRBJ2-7	TGTGCCAGCAGAGGGGCAGGGGGCGACGAGCAGTACTTC	CASRGAGGDEQYF
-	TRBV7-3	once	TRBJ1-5	TGTGCCAGCAGCTTAACTACCGGGCAGCCCCAGCATTTT	CASSLTTGQPQHF
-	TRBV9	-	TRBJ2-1	TGTGCCAGCAGCCCACAATCAGGCGGGACTTCCTACAATGAGCAGTTCTTC	CASSPQSGGTSYNEQFF
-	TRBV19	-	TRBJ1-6	TGTGCCAGTAGTAAAGCCATGGATAATTCACCCCTCCACTTT	CASSKAMDNSPLHF
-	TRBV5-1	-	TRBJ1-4	TGCGCCAGCAGCTTGTCGGCAACTAATGAAAAACTGTTTTTT	CASSLSATNEKLFF
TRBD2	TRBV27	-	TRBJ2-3	TGTGCCAGCAGTTATCTAGGTGGGACTACCGGAACAGATACGCAGTATTTT	CASSYLGGTTGTDTQYF
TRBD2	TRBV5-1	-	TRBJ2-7	TGCGCCAGCAGCTTGTCCCGCGGGACTAGCTACGAGCAGTACTTC	CASSLSRGTSYEQYF
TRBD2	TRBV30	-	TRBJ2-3	TGTGCCGGGAAGCGGGGAAGCACAGATACGCAGTATTTT	CAGKRGSTDTQYF
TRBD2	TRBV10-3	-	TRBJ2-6	TGTGCCATCACTCCGACTAGCATCCGCTCTGGGGCCAACGTCCTGACTTTC	CAITPTSIRSGANVLTF
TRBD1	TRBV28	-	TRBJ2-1	TGTGCCAGCAGTCTAAGACAGGGGAGGAGTGAGCAGTTCTTC	CASSLRQGRSEQFF
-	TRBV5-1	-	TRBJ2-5	TGCGCCAGCAGCTTGCGGCAGGGGCAGACCCAGTACTTC	CASSLRQGQTQYF
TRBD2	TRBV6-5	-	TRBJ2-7	TGTGCCAGTAACCCGACTAGCGGGGGGCTTAGGCAGTACTTC	CASNPTSGGLRQYF
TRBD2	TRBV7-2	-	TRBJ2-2	TGTGCCAGCAGCTTATTTCTCGGACTAGCGGGAGTTTACGGGGAGCTGTTTTTT	CASSLFLGLAGVYGELFF
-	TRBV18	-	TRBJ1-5	TGTGCCAGCTCGTCAGTCGATAGCAATCAGCCCCAGCATTTT	CASSSVDSNQPQHF
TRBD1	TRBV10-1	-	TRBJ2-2	TGCGCCAGCAATCAAGAAACAGGGGGCCCTGAAGACACCGGGGAGCTGTTTTTT	CASNQETGGPEDTGELFF
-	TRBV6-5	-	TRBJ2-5	TGTGCCAGCACCAAGGGGTCTAGGCTGGAAGAGACCCAGTACTTC	CASTKGSRLEETQYF
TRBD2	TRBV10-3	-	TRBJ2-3	TGTGCCATCAGGACGACTAGCCTGGGAGATACGCAGTATTTT	CAIRTTSLGDTQYF
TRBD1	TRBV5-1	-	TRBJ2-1	TGCGCCAGCAGCCCCGGACAGGGGAGTCCTCATGGGAATGAGCAGTTCTTC	CASSPGQGSPHGNEQFF
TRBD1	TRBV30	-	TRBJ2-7	TGTGCCTGGAGTCAGCCCCGGGACAGGGGTTCGGAGGAGCAGTACTTC	CAWSQPRDRGSEEQYF
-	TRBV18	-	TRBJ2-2	TGTGCCAGCTCATCTATAGTTACGAACACCGGGGAGCTGTTTTTT	CASSSIVTNTGELFF
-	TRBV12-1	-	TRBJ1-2	TGTGCCAGCAACCTTGGGCCAGACTATGGCTACACCTTC	CASNLGPDYGYTF
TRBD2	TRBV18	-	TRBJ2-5	TGTGCCAGCTCAACAGTAGCGGGAGTCGGAGAGACCCAGTACTTC	CASSTVAGVGETQYF
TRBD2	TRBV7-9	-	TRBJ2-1	TGTGCCAGCAGCCAAACTAGCGGGAGGGAGGAGCAGTTCTTC	CASSQTSGREEQFF
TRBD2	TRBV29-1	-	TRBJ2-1	TGCAGCGTCGGGAGGACTAGCGGATACAATGAGCAGTTCTTC	CSVGRTSGYNEQFF
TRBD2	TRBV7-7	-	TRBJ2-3	TGTGCTAGCAGCGCAGGACTAGCGGGAGCAGATACGCAGTATTTT	CASSAGLAGADTQYF
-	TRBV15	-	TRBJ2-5	TGTGCCACCAGCAGGGTGGGGCAGGTCACGGAGACCCAGTACTTC	CATSRVGQVTETQYF
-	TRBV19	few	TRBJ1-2	TGTGCCAGTAGTATGCGGACTACGTATGGCTACACCTTC	CASSMRTTYGYTF
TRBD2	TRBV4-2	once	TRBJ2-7	TGTGCCAGCAGCCAAGTAGGGGAGGGCGAGCAGTACTTC	CASSQVGEGEQYF